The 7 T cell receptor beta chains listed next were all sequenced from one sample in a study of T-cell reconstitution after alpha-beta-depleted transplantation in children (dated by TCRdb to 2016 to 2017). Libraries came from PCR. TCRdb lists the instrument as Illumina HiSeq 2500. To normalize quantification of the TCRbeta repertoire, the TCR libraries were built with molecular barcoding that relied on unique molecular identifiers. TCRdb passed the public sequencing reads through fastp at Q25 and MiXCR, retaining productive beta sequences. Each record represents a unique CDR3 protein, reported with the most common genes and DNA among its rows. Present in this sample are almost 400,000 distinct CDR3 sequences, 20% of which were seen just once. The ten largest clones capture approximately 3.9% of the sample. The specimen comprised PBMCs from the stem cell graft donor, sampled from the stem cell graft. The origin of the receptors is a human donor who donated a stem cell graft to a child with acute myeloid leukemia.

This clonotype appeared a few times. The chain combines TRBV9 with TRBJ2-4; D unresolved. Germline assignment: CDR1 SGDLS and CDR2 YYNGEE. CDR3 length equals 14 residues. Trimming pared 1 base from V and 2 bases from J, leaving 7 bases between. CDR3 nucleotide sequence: TGTGCCAGCAGCGTAAGTGGGACCAAAAACATTCAGTACTTC. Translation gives CASSVSGTKNIQYF.

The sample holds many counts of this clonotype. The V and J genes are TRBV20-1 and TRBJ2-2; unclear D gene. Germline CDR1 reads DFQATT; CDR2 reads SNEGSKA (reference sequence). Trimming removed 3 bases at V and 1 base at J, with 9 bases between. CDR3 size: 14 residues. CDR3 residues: CSARAFLNTGELFF. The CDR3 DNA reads TGCAGTGCTAGGGCATTCTTGAACACCGGGGAGCTGTTTTTT.

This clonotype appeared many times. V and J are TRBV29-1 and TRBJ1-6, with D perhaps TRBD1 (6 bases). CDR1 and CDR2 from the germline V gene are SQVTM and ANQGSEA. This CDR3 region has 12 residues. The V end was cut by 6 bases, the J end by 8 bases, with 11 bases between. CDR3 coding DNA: TGCAGCGTAGGGGGTGGTGATTCACCCCTCCACTTT. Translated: CSVGGGDSPLHF.

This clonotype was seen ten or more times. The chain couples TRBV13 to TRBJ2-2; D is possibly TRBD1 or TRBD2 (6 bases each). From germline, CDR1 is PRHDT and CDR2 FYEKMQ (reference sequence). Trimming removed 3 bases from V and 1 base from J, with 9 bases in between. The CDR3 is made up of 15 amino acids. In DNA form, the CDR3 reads TGTGCCAGCAGCTTTGGGGGGCTGAACACCGGGGAGCTGTTTTTT. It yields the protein CASSFGGLNTGELFF.

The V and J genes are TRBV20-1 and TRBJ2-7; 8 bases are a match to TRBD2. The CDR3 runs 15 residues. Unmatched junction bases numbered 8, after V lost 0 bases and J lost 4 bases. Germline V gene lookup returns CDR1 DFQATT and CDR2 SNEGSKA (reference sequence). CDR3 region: CSARDGAAGEYEQYF. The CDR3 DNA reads TGCAGTGCTAGAGATGGGGCAGCGGGAGAGTACGAGCAGTACTTC.

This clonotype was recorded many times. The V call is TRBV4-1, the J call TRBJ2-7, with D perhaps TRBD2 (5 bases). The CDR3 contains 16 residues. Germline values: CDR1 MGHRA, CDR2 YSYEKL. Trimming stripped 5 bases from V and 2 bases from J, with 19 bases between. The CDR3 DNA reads TGCGCCAGCAGCATATCCGGGAACCCTGGGCCCTACGAGCAGTACTTC. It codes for CASSISGNPGPYEQYF.

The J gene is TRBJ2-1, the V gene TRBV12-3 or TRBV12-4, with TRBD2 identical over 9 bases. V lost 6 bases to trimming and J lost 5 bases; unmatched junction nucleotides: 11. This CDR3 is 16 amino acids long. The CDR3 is CASRDIGGGGDNEQFF. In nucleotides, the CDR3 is TGTGCCAGCAGAGACATAGGGGGCGGGGGGGACAATGAGCAGTTCTTC.